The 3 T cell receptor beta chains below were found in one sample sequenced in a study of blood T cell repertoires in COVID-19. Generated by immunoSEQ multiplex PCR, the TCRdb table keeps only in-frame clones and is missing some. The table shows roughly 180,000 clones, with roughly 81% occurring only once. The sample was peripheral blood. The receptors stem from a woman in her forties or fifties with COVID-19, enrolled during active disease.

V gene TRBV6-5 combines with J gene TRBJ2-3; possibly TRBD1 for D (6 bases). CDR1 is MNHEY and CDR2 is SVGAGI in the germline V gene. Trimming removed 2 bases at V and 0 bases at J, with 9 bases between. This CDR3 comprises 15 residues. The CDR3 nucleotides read TGTGCCAGCAGTTACGCCGGACAGAGCACAGATACGCAGTATTTT. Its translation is CASSYAGQSTDTQYF.

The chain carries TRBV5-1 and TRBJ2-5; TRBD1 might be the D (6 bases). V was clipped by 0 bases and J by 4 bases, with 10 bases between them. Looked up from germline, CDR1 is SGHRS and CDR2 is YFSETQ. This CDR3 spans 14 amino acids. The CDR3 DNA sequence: TGCGCCAGCAGCTTGGGAGTCAGGGGAGAGACCCAGTACTTC. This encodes CASSLGVRGETQYF.

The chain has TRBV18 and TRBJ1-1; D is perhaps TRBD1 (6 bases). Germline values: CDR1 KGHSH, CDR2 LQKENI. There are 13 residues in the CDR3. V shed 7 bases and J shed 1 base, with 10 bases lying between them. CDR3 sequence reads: CASLGTSNTEAFF. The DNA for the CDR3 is TGTGCCAGCTTAGGGACATCGAACACTGAAGCTTTCTTT.